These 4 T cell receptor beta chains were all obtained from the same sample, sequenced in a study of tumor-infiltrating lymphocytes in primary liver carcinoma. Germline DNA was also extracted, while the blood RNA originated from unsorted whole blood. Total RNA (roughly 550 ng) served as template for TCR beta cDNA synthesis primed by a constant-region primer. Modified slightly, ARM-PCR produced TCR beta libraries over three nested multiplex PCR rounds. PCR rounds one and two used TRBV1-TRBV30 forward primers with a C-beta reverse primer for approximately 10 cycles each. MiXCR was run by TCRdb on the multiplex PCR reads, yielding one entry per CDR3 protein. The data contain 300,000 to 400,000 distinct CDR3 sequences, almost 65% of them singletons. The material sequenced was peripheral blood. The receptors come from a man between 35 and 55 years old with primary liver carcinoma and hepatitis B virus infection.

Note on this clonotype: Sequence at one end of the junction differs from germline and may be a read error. CDR3 nucleotides: TGTGCCAGCAGCTTGGCTTTGTCCTACGAGCAGTGCTTC. It encodes CASSLALSYEQCF. The chain is built from TRBV11-2 and TRBJ2-7; D unclear. Germline loops: CDR1 SGHAT, CDR2 FQNNGV. This CDR3 comprises 13 residues. Using reference TRBV11-2 and TRBJ2-7 for the parts outside the CDR3, the full variable domain is EAGVAQSPRYKIIEKRQSVAFWCNPISGHATLYWYQQILGQGPKLLIQFQNNGVVDDSQLPKDRFSAERLKGVDSTLKIQPAKLEDSAVYLCASSLALSYEQCFGPGTRLTVT.

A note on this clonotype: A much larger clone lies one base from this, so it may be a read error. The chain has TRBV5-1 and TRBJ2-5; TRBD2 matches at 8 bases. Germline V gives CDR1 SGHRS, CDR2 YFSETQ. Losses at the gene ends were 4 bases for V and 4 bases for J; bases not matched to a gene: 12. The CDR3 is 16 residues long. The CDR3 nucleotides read TGCGCCAGCAGCATGGACGCCGGGAGGGCTCGAGAGACCCAGTACTTC. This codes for CASSMDAGRARETQYF.

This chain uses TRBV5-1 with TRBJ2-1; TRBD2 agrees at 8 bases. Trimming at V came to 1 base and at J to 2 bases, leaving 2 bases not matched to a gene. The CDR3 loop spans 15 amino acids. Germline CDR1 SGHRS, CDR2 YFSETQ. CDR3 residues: CASSLSLAAYNEQFF. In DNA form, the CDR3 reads TGCGCCAGCAGCTTGTCACTAGCGGCCTACAATGAGCAGTTCTTC.

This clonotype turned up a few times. The CDR3: CASSSPTGMNTEAFF. The DNA for the CDR3 is TGTGCCAGCAGTTCGCCGACAGGGATGAACACTGAAGCTTTCTTT. V gene TRBV28 combines with J gene TRBJ1-1, with 7 nucleotides matching TRBD1. The CDR3 spans 15 residues. Trimming took 4 bases from V and 0 from J; bases not matched to a gene: 5. Germline assignment: CDR1 MDHEN and CDR2 SYDVKM.